The clone carrying this T cell receptor beta chain was seen just once. Its antigen remains unknown. The deep-level immunoSEQ assay was used. Generated by immunoSEQ multiplex PCR, the TCRdb table keeps only in-frame clones and is missing some. The sample includes some 2,100,000 clones, about 94% of them seen just once. This record comes from a study of shared clonotypes between healthy human individuals. Study results and limitations: The study found roughly 5.3% of naive CD4 clonotypes shared across a handful of donors. Rarefaction showed that sequencing of sorted subsets was incomplete (despite large depth).

This TCR derives from a man between 18 and 35 years old in good health. Source material: naive CD4+ T cells sorted from blood. Subset denoted: CD45RA+ positively selected.

The CDR3 DNA reads as TGTGCCAGCAGTGAATATCCATGGGATGAAAAACTGTTTTTT. As protein: CASSEYPWDEKLFF. V is TRBV25-1 and J is TRBJ1-4; D unresolved. The CDR3 spans 14 residues. Trimming cost V 0 bases and J 6 bases, with 8 bases left between them. Germline CDR1 and CDR2: MGHDK and SYGVNS.